These 5 T cell receptor beta chains share one sample of origin, sequenced in a study of STAT5B mutations in CD4+ large granular lymphocyte leukemia. Sequenced by immunoSEQ multiplex PCR; TCRdb stores in-frame clones only, minus some. Altogether some 23,000 clones are present, 74% being singletons, with the ten largest covering roughly a tenth. Sequenced: CD4+ T cells from blood buffy coats. The receptors were sampled from a human donor in good health.

The J gene is TRBJ2-3, the V gene TRBV5-1; D is undetermined. Germline V gives CDR1 SGHRS, CDR2 YFSETQ. Between the trimmed V and J ends, which lost 7 bases and 0 bases, there was a span of 12 bases. The CDR3 has 14 residues. The chain's CDR3 is CASGTSSSTDTQYF. DNA for the CDR3: TGCGCCAGCGGCACTTCATCTAGCACAGATACGCAGTATTTT.

The chain's CDR3 is CASSPLDTSSGYTF. CDR3 DNA sequence: TGTGCCAGCTCACCCTTAGACACCTCGAGTGGCTACACCTTC. The chain recombines TRBV6-1 with TRBJ1-2; D is unresolved. Per the germline V gene, CDR1 is MNHNS and CDR2 is SASEGT. This CDR3 is built from 14 residues. V shed 8 bases and J shed 7 bases, with 20 bases lying between them.

The CDR3 DNA is TGTGCCAGCAGCCGAAACAGGGTAACTGGAAACACCATATATTTT. It encodes CASSRNRVTGNTIYF. The chain couples TRBV7-3 to TRBJ1-3; D might be TRBD1 (6 bases). Per the germline V gene, CDR1 is SGHTA and CDR2 is FQGTGA. CDR3 length equals 15 residues. Trimming cost V 5 bases and J 2 bases, with 13 bases left between them.

The chain is built from TRBV5-6 and TRBJ2-1; 9 bases align to TRBD2. Germline CDR1 SGHDT, CDR2 YYEEEE. Unmatched junction bases numbered 12, after V lost 6 bases and J lost 8 bases. The CDR3 length is 15 residues. CDR3 protein: CASKLSLAGGDEQFF. The CDR3 DNA follows: TGTGCCAGCAAGTTATCACTAGCGGGCGGGGATGAGCAGTTCTTC.

This clone was seen a handful of times. The chain recombines TRBV5-6 with TRBJ1-2, with a weak D call TRBD1 (5 bases). Germline CDR1 SGHDT, CDR2 YYEEEE. Trimming removed 6 bases at V and 3 bases at J, with 15 bases between. CDR3 length: 14 residues. DNA for the CDR3: TGTGCCAGCAAACGGGACGTAAGAGACTATGGCTACACCTTC. Translated, it gives CASKRDVRDYGYTF.